The clone carrying this TCR beta chain was seen many times. Its antigen is as yet unknown. This entry belongs to a study of spatial heterogeneity in lung cancer. In the study overall: Sequence detection consistently recorded a greater number of beta-chain than alpha-chain sequences.

As to time point: sample taken at primary tumor resection. The authors sequenced whole RNA from tumor, nontumor lung or frozen PBMC without sorting. A total of approximately 77 untreated early-stage non-small cell lung cancer patients served as donors. Overall study findings and caveats: Relative to follow-up, resection was when ubiquitous expanded tumor TCRs appeared more in blood.

Individual TCR cDNA molecules each bore their own unique molecular identifier. A single record per CDR3 protein comes from TCRdb applying MiXCR to the 5' RACE reads. The sample lists about 3,200 distinct CDR3 sequences; approximately 15% were seen once. The CDR3 loop spans 13 amino acids. V lost 8 bases, J lost 4 bases, and 7 bases stayed unmatched. Per the germline V gene, CDR1 is MNHNS and CDR2 is SASEGT. The sample in question was PBMCs, obtained at surgery. The source of this sequence is a female donor with early-stage non-small cell lung cancer. The chain links TRBV6-1 to TRBJ2-7; 8 bases agree with TRBD1. The CDR3 coding sequence is TGTGCCAGCGGAGTAGGACAGGGTTACGAGCAGTACTTC. This gives the protein CASGVGQGYEQYF.